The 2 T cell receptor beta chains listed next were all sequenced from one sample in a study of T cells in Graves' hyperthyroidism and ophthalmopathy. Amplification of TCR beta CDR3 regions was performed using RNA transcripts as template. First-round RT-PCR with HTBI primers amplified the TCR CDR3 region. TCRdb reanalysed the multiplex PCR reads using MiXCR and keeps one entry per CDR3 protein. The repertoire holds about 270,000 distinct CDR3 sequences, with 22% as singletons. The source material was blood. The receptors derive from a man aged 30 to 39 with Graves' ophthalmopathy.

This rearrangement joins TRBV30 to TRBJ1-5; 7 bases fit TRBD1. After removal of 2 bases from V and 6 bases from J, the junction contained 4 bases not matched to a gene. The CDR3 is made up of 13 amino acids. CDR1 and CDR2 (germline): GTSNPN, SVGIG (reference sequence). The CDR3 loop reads CAWSKGAGQPQHF. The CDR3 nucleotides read TGTGCCTGGAGTAAGGGGGCGGGTCAGCCCCAGCATTTT.

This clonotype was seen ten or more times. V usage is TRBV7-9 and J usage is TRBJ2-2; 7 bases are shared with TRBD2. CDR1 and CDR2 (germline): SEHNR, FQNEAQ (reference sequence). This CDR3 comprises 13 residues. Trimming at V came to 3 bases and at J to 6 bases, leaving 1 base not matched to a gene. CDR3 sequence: CASSLGGSGELFF. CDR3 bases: TGTGCCAGCAGCTTGGGAGGGTCCGGGGAGCTGTTTTTT. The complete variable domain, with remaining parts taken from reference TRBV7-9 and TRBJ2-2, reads DTGVSQNPRHKITKRGQNVTFRCDPISEHNRLYWYRQTLGQGPEFLTYFQNEAQLEKSRLLSDRFSAERPKGSFSTLEIQRTEQGDSAMYLCASSLGGSGELFFGEGSRLTVL.